This TCR beta chain was observed in a study of patients and donors after allogeneic stem cell transplantation. TCRdb independently ran MiXCR on the RT-PCR reads; one entry per CDR3 protein. The repertoire has about 110,000 distinct CDR3 sequences, roughly 37% of them found once; the top ten carry around 30%. In germline, CDR1 is GTSNPN, CDR2 SVGIG (reference sequence). CDR3 length: 12 residues. With 4 bases removed from V and 0 bases from J, the gap between germline ends came to 4 bases. The rearrangement joins TRBV30 to TRBJ1-3; unclear D gene. Sequenced sample: blood, either unsorted or a sorted T cell fraction (not recorded which). The receptor's source is a human donor who was either an allogeneic HSCT recipient or a stem cell or donor lymphocyte infusion donor (not recorded which). It is not recorded whose cells these are; they may come from a transplant donor. CDR3 in DNA: TGTGCCTGGACTACCTCTGGAAACACCATATATTTT. Amino acids: CAWTTSGNTIYF.